Included here is one T cell receptor (beta chain) sequence, with context. Its antigen remains unidentified. Sequenced by immunoSEQ multiplex PCR; TCRdb stores in-frame clones only, minus some. The sample consists of roughly 80,000 clones, approximately 88% of them appearing once. The data originate from a study of T cell responses to AZD1222 COVID-19 vaccine. Study-wide points: Dominant CD4 TCR responses targeted spike regions 160-218 and 743-854.

V was pared by 6 bases and J by 3 bases, with 9 bases between. The CDR3 is 13 amino acids. CDR1 and CDR2 from the germline V gene are SGHTA and FQGNSA. Here the sequenced sample was peripheral blood, taken on day 0 of MenACWY control vaccination. The sequence was collected from an adult in good health. This chain joins TRBV7-2 and TRBJ2-1; D remains ambiguous. CDR3 region: CASRRPDYNEQFF. The CDR3 DNA sequence: TGTGCCAGCAGGCGTCCGGACTACAATGAGCAGTTCTTC.